The table lists the clone carrying this T cell receptor beta chain with a count of one. This record belongs to a study of T cell changes during pregnancy in multiple sclerosis. Only in-frame clones appear in the TCRdb table, and some are missing; sequencing was by immunoSEQ multiplex PCR. Among about 28,000 clones listed, around nine tenths were seen once. The trim removed 5 bases at V and 1 base at J, leaving 9 bases unmatched. This CDR3 has 16 residues. The V gene's germline CDR1 is SGHNT and CDR2 YENEEA. The sequencing used CD4+ T cells from peripheral blood mononuclear cells, collected in the first trimester of pregnancy. The genes are TRBV11-3 and TRBJ2-3; TRBD2 matches at 7 bases. The sequence was collected from a female donor in good health, enrolled as a control in a pregnancy study. This chain's CDR3 is CASSKGLAGGTDTQYF. The CDR3 nucleotides read TGTGCCAGCAGCAAAGGTCTTGCGGGGGGCACAGATACGCAGTATTTT.